This T cell receptor beta chain was sequenced in a study of identical twins. Study-wide points: Beta out-of-frame sequences displayed a weaker excess of sharing between twins. Conclusions came from cross-sectional statistical analysis, not from following the same donors. Insertions ran lower in abundant cord blood beta clonotypes, though not in memory repertoires.

The CDR3 is 11 residues long. Germline values: CDR1 ENHRY, CDR2 SYGVKD. V shed 11 bases and J shed 5 bases, with 13 bases lying between them. TCRdb analysed the 5' RACE reads with MiXCR anew, one entry per CDR3 protein. The sample records about 900,000 distinct CDR3 sequences, approximately 13% being singletons. This clonotype has only a few counts. Antigen specificity is unknown. These data were also filed under a second study, of yellow fever vaccine responses in identical twins. From that paper: Twins reportedly had a vaccine T cell response that seemed partly convergent, partly personalized.

The V gene is TRBV10-3, the J gene TRBJ2-7, with a possible D match to TRBD2 (5 bases). The material sequenced was PBMCs. The source is a woman aged 18 to 35 in good health. Written as DNA, the CDR3 is TGTGCCTCCGGGGAGTTTAACGAGCAGTACTTC. Translating gives CASGEFNEQYF.